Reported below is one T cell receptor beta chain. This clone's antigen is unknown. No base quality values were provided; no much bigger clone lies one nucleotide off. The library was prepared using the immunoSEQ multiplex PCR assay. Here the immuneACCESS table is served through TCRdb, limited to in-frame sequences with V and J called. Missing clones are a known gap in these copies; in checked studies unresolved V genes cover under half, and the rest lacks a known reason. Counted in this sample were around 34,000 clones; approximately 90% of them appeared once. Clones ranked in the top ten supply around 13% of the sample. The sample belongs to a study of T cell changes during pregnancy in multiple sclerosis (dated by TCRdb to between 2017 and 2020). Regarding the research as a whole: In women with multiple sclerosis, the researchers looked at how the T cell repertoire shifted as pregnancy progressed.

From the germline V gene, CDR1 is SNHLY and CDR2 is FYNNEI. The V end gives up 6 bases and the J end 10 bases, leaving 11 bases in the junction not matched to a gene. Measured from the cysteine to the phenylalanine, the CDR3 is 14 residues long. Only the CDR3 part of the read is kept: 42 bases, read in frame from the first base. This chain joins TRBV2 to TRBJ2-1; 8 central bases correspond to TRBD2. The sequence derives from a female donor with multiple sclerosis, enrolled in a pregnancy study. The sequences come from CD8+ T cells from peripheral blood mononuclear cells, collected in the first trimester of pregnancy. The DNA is TGTGCCAGCAGGCGACCTAGCGGGTCGACGGAGCAGTTCTTC. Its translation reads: CASRRPSGSTEQFF. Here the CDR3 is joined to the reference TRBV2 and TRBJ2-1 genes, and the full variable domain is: EPEVTQTPSHQVTQMGQEVILRCVPISNHLYFYWYRQILGQKVEFLVSFYNNEISEKSEIFDDQFSVERPDGSNFTLKIRSTKLEDSAMYFCASRRPSGSTEQFFGPGTRLTVL.